There are many counts of the clone carrying this T cell receptor beta chain. Between the trimmed V and J ends, which lost 0 bases and 5 bases, there was a span of 10 bases. Germline V gene sequence: CDR1 MNHEY, CDR2 SVGEGT. The CDR3 is made up of 15 amino acids. TCRdb redid the calling of the 5' RACE reads with MiXCR, one entry per CDR3 protein. In the table there are 65,000 to 70,000 distinct CDR3 sequences, about a sixth of which are singletons. This sample is part of a study of HIV-infected patients and healthy controls. The chain recombines TRBV6-2 or TRBV6-3 with TRBJ2-2; D possibly matches TRBD1 or TRBD2 (5 bases each). This sequence originates from a human donor in good health. The sample consisted of CD4+ T cells from blood. CDR3 protein: CASSYSGDPTGELFF. The DNA for the CDR3 is TGTGCCAGCAGTTACTCGGGGGATCCGACCGGGGAGCTGTTTTTT.